The clone carrying this T cell receptor beta chain has a handful of counts. What it recognizes is unknown. This entry is derived from a study of blood T cells in healthy people across ages. Study observations and caveats: Expanded clonotype shifts may have been confounded, as the donors had an unknown CMV status. PBMCs that were unsorted prevented a conclusive naive versus antigen-experienced comparison.

Through a sample-barcoded 5' primer and a J-beta primer mix, a second PCR was run for roughly 6 to 12 cycles. TCRdb redid the calling of the 5' RACE reads with MiXCR, one entry per CDR3 protein. There are more than 450,000 distinct CDR3 sequences in the sample; roughly a quarter occur only once, and approximately 3.5% lies in the top ten. This sample was shared with a second study, whose subject was T cells of mothers and their children. That source reports: About 3.1 million TCR beta reads per child versus over 9 million per mother. Overlap measured in related mother-child pairs was slightly, non-significantly higher than in unrelated pairs.

Source material: blood. This clonotype was obtained from a boy between 2 and 10 years old in good health.

The CDR3 protein is CASSLVRTSGSGTDTQYF. Written as DNA, the CDR3 is TGTGCCAGCAGCTTAGTGCGGACTAGCGGGAGTGGGACAGATACGCAGTATTTT. The chain has TRBV7-8 and TRBJ2-3; 13 bases agree with TRBD2. V was pared by 1 base and J by 3 bases, with 7 bases of the junction left unmatched. Germline CDR1 reads SGHVS; CDR2 reads FQNEAQ. This CDR3 contains 18 residues.